This TCR beta chain derives from a study of beta chain features in type 1 diabetes. Whole-study results and caveats: Among patients, naive, central memory and Treg TCRB repertoires appeared more similar than among healthy donors.

Trimming stripped 7 bases from V and 4 bases from J, with 12 bases between. Germline CDR1 is SGHRS and CDR2 is YFSETQ. The CDR3 is 13 residues long. What was sequenced were expressed TCRB transcripts, since all of the isolated RNA had been reverse transcribed. The table came from immunoSEQ multiplex PCR; TCRdb's copy has only in-frame clones and leaves some out. Altogether more than 110,000 clones are present, 6.5% to 8.5% being singletons, with the ten largest covering 1.4%. This clone was picked up a small number of times. Its matching antigen is unknown. The rearrangement uses TRBV5-1 and TRBJ1-5; D gene ambiguous. What was sequenced was central memory CD4+ T cells from blood. The source is a woman younger than 45 in good health. The CDR3 bases are TGCGCCAGCCGCGAAGATTTTAATCAGCCCCAGCATTTT. This gives the protein CASREDFNQPQHF.